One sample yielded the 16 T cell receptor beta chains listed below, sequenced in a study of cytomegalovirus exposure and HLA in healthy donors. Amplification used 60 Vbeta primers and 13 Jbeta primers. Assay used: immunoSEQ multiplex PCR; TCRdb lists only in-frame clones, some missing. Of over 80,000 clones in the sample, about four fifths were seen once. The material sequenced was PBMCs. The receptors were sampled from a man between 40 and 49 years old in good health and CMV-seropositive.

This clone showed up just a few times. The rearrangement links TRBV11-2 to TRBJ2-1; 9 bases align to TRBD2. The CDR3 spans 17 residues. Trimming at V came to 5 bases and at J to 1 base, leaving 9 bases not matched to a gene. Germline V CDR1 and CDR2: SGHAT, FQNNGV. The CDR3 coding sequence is TGTGCCAGCAGCCCAAGTCCTAGCGGGATATCCTACAATGAGCAGTTCTTC. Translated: CASSPSPSGISYNEQFF.

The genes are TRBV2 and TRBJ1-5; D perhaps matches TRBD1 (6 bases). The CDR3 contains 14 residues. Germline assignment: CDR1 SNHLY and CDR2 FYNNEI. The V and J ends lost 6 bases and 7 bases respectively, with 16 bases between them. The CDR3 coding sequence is TGTGCCAGCAGATCCGGGACACAAGGGCAGCCCCAGCATTTT. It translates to CASRSGTQGQPQHF. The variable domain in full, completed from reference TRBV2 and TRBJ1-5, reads EPEVTQTPSHQVTQMGQEVILRCVPISNHLYFYWYRQILGQKVEFLVSFYNNEISEKSEIFDDQFSVERPDGSNFTLKIRSTKLEDSAMYFCASRSGTQGQPQHFGDGTRLSIL.

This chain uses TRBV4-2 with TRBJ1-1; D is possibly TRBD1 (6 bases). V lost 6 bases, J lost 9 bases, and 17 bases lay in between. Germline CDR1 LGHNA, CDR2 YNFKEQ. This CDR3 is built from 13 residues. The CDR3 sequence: CASREGGGLQAFF. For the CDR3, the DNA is TGTGCCAGCAGAGAAGGGGGGGGATTACAAGCTTTCTTT.

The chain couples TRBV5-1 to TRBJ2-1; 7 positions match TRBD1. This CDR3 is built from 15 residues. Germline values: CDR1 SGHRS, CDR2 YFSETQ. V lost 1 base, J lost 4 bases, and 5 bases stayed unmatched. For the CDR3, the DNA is TGCGCCAGCAGCTTGATTGGGACAGTTTACAATGAGCAGTTCTTC. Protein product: CASSLIGTVYNEQFF. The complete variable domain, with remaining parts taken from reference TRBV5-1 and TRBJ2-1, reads KAGVTQTPRYLIKTRGQQVTLSCSPISGHRSVSWYQQTPGQGLQFLFEYFSETQRNKGNFPGRFSGRQFSNSRSEMNVSTLELGDSALYLCASSLIGTVYNEQFFGPGTRLTVL.

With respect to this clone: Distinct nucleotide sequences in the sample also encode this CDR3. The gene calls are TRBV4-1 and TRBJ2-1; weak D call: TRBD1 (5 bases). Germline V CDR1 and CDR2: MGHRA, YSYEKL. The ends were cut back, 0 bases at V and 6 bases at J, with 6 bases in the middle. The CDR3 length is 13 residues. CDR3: CASSQDRVNEQFF. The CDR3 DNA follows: TGCGCCAGCAGCCAAGACAGGGTCAATGAGCAGTTCTTC.

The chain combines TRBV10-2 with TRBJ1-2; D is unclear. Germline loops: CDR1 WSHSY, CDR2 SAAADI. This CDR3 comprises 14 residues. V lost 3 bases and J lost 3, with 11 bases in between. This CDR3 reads CASSDSGVDYGYTF. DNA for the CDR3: TGCGCCAGCAGTGATTCCGGAGTGGACTATGGCTACACCTTC.

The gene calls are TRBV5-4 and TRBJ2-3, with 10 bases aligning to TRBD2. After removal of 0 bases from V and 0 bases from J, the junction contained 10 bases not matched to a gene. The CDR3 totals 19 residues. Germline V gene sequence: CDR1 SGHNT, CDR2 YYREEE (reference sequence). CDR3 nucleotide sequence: TGTGCCAGCAGCTTGGGCCTAGCGGGGGCCCTCGGGAGCACAGATACGCAGTATTTT. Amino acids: CASSLGLAGALGSTDTQYF.

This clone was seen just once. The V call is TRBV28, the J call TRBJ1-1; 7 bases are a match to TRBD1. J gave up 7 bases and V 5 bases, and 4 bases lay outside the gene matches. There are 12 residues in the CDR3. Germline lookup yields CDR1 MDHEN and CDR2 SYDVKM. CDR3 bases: TGTGCCAGCAGTGAGGGGGCTGGTGAAGCTTTCTTT. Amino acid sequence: CASSEGAGEAFF.

Written as DNA, the CDR3 is TGTGCCAGCACCTTAGGGGCAGGGGTCACAGATACGCAGTATTTT. Protein product: CASTLGAGVTDTQYF. This sequence joins TRBV27 and TRBJ2-3; a weak D match, TRBD1 (6 bases). With 7 bases removed from V and 2 bases from J, the gap between germline ends came to 16 bases. The CDR3 is made up of 15 amino acids. In germline, CDR1 is MNHEY, CDR2 SMNVEV (reference sequence).

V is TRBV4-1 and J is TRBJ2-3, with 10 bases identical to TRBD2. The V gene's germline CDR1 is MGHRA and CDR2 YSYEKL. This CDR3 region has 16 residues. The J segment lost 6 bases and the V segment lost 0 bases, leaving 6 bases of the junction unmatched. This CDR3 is CASSQEVAGGGDTQYF. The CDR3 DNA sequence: TGCGCCAGCAGCCAAGAGGTAGCGGGAGGAGGGGATACGCAGTATTTT.

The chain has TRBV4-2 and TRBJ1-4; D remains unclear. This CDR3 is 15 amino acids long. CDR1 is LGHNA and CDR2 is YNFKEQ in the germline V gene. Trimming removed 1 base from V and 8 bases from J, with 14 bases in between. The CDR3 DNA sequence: TGTGCCAGCAGCCAAGGTGGCATAAGCAGGGAAAAACTGTTTTTT. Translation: CASSQGGISREKLFF.

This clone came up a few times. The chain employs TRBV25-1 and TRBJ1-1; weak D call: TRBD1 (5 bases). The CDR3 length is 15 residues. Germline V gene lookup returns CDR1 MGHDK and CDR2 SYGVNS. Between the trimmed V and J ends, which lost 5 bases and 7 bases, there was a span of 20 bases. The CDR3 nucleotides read TGTGCCAGCAGTCCCCTTGGGAGGGGAGGAGGTGAAGCTTTCTTT. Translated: CASSPLGRGGGEAFF.

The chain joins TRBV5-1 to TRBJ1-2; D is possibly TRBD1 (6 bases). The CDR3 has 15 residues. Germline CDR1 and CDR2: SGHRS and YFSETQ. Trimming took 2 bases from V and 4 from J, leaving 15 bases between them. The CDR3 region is CASSFDPTGPYGYTF. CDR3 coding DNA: TGCGCCAGCAGCTTTGACCCGACAGGCCCCTATGGCTACACCTTC.

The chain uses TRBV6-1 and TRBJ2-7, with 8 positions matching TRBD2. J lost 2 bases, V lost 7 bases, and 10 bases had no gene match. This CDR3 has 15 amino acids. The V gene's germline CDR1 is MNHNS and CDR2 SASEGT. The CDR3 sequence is CASNRPGLAPYEQYF. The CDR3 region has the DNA TGTGCCAGCAACAGACCCGGACTAGCTCCCTACGAGCAGTACTTC.

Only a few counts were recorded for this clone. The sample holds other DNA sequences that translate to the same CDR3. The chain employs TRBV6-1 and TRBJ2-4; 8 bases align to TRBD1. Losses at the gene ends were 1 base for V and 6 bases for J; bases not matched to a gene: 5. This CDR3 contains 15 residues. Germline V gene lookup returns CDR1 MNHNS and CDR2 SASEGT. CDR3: CASSEGSGQVNIQYF. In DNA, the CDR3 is TGTGCCAGCAGTGAAGGTTCGGGACAGGTAAACATTCAGTACTTC.

CDR3: CASSLRTSGGYEQYF. As DNA, the CDR3 is TGTGCCAGCAGCCTTAGAACTAGCGGGGGCTACGAGCAGTACTTC. V is TRBV11-2 and J is TRBJ2-7; 11 bases fit TRBD2. Germline CDR1 and CDR2: SGHAT and FQNNGV. Unmatched junction bases numbered 6, after V lost 5 bases and J lost 3 bases. The CDR3 consists of 15 residues.